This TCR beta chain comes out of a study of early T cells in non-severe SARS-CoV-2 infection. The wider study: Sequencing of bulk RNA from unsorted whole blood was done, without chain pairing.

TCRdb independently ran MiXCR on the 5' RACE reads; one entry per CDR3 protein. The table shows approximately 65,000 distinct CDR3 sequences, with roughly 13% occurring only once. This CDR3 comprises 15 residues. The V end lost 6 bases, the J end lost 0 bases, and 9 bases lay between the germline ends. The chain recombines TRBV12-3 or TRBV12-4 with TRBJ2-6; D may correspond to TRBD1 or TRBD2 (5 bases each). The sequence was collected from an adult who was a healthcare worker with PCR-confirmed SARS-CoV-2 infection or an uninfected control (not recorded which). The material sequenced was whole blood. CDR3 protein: CASSLGDSGANVLTF. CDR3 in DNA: TGTGCCAGCAGCCTGGGGGACTCTGGGGCCAACGTCCTGACTTTC.